Reported below is one T cell receptor (beta chain). These data are taken from a study of T cell responses to AZD1222 COVID-19 vaccine. Trimming took 1 base from V and 5 from J, leaving 19 bases between them. The CDR3 has 16 residues. CDR1 is SGHRS and CDR2 is YFSETQ in the germline V gene. Measured with immunoSEQ multiplex PCR; TCRdb has only the in-frame clones, and not every one. Among around 77,000 clones listed, roughly 88% were seen once. This TCR came from an adult in good health. This chain joins TRBV5-1 and TRBJ2-7; weak D call: TRBD1 (5 bases). The sample in question was peripheral blood, obtained on day 0 of AZD1222 vaccination. CDR3 sequence: CASSLWGLGRENEQYF. Written as DNA, the CDR3 is TGCGCCAGCAGCTTGTGGGGTTTGGGCAGGGAAAACGAGCAGTACTTC.